What follows is one TCR beta chain and its context. This record comes from a study of blood T cell repertoires in COVID-19. The overall study: The United States, Italy and Spain were the sources of the acute and convalescent COVID-19 samples. The analysed material was cDNA or gDNA that came from T cells, B-cell-depleted T cells, or PBMCs.

Original processing methods: Reference gene primer amplification gave nucleated cell count estimates. The protocol was immunoSEQ multiplex PCR, while the TCRdb copy is restricted to in-frame clones and leaves out a portion. That table is the source of V, J and clone size, and D and trimming were worked out from the DNA. The sample carries 130,000 or so clones, approximately 70% recorded once. Germline loops: CDR1 LGHDT, CDR2 YNNKEL (reference sequence). After removal of 4 bases from V and 0 bases from J, the junction contained 11 bases not matched to a gene. There are 17 residues in the CDR3. Specimen: peripheral blood. The chain is built from TRBV3-1 (or the pseudogene TRBV3-2) and TRBJ2-5; TRBD2 matches at 7 bases. The sequence derives from a woman in her 70s with acute or convalescent COVID-19. The CDR3, as DNA: TGTGCCAGCAGCCTTAGCTCCAGCGGGACGTACCAAGAGACCCAGTACTTC. Protein product: CASSLSSSGTYQETQYF.